This TCR beta chain originates from a study of blood T cell repertoires in COVID-19. This CDR3 has 15 residues. The germline CDR1 and CDR2 sequences are SNHLY and FYNNEI. With V trimmed by 7 bases and J by 6 bases, 8 bases remained unmatched. Assay: immunoSEQ multiplex PCR; the TCRdb copy retains only in-frame clones and omits some. The sample yields some 40,000 clones, around 90% seen once. This rearrangement joins TRBV2 to TRBJ1-6; TRBD1 agrees at 8 bases. The clonotype comes from a man aged 45-65 years with COVID-19, enrolled during active disease. Sequenced sample: peripheral blood. The CDR3 bases are TGTGCCAGCATTATCGGACAGGGACCTAATTCACCCCTCCACTTT. It is translated as CASIIGQGPNSPLHF.